This T cell receptor (beta chain) was identified during a study of blood T cell repertoires in COVID-19. Study background: COVID-19 samples from acute and convalescent phases originated in the United States, Italy and Spain. In each case, the material was cDNA or gDNA derived from T cells, B-cell-depleted T cells, or PBMCs.

Study processing details: Counts of nucleated cells, estimated from reference gene primer amplification, were obtained. Libraries were prepared by immunoSEQ multiplex PCR; TCRdb keeps only in-frame clonotypes and omits some of them. D and trimming were read from the DNA, whereas the V and J calls and clone size are those reported in that table. The data contain around 62,000 clones, roughly 88% of them singletons. V trimming: 0 bases; J trimming: 3 bases; junction bases outside the gene matches: 11. Germline-derived CDR1 and CDR2 are KGHSH and LQKENI. CDR3 length: 18 amino acids. The TCR was taken from a human donor in a cohort sampled during active COVID-19. The sequencing sample was made of peripheral blood. The chain carries TRBV18 and TRBJ2-3, with 8 bases matching TRBD2. DNA for the CDR3: TGTGCCAGCTCACCACCTCGGACACTAGCGGAGACTACAGATACGCAGTATTTT. Its translation is CASSPPRTLAETTDTQYF.